These T cell receptor beta chains were read from a single sample in a study of cytomegalovirus exposure and HLA in healthy donors. Clones were sequenced by immunoSEQ multiplex PCR, and TCRdb holds only the in-frame ones, with some missing. The data hold 150,000 or so clones, with 76% observed a single time. Input material: PBMCs. Source of these receptors: a male donor in good health and CMV-seronegative. The CDR3 runs from the conserved cysteine through the conserved F or W. The D gene is left open where the match is weak. Clone size is stated in some rows and not others, as once, few, many or a class when expanded.

D gene,J gene,V gene,clone size,CDR3 protein,CDR3 DNA
-,TRBJ1-4,TRBV27,-,CASPGRGSNEKLFF,TGTGCCAGCCCCGGCCGGGGGTCTAATGAAAAACTGTTTTTT
-,TRBJ1-5,TRBV30,-,CAWSAPGTGDQPQHF,TGTGCCTGGAGTGCCCCCGGGACGGGAGATCAGCCCCAGCATTTT
-,TRBJ2-5,TRBV18,-,CASSLSFGRQETQYF,TGTGCCAGCTCACTGTCTTTCGGGAGACAAGAGACCCAGTACTTC
-,TRBJ2-7,TRBV7-2,few,CASSYRFNVYEQYF,TGTGCCAGCAGCTATCGGTTTAACGTCTACGAGCAGTACTTC
TRBD1,TRBJ2-7,TRBV28,few,CASSLLGTGGGSYEQYF,TGTGCCAGCAGTTTACTAGGGACAGGGGGCGGGTCCTACGAGCAGTACTTC
TRBD1,TRBJ2-7,TRBV29-1,once,CSVGQGGEQYF,TGCAGCGTTGGACAGGGGGGCGAGCAGTACTTC
-,TRBJ2-3,TRBV7-9,-,CSSTDLTDTQYF,TGTTCCAGCACCGATCTAACAGATACGCAGTATTTT
-,TRBJ2-7,TRBV9,few,CASSGPTGEQYF,TGTGCCAGCAGCGGCCCAACGGGCGAGCAGTACTTC
-,TRBJ2-2,TRBV9,-,CASSVSGGGNTGELFF,TGTGCCAGCAGCGTATCTGGGGGAGGGAACACCGGGGAGCTGTTTTTT
-,TRBJ1-6,TRBV6-5,-,CASSYGRESHNSPLHF,TGTGCCAGCAGTTACGGACGGGAATCGCATAATTCACCCCTCCACTTT
-,TRBJ2-3,TRBV4-2,-,CASSQEGPGGGGTDTQYF,TGTGCCAGCAGCCAAGAGGGGCCAGGCGGTGGGGGCACAGATACGCAGTATTTT
-,TRBJ1-5,TRBV5-6,-,CASSSAGGGGGQPQHF,TGTGCCAGCAGCTCCGCTGGGGGGGGTGGTGGTCAGCCCCAGCATTTT
TRBD2,TRBJ2-3,TRBV25-1,-,CASSDGTSGHTDTQYF,TGTGCCAGCAGTGACGGGACTAGCGGCCACACAGATACGCAGTATTTT
-,TRBJ1-3,TRBV6-6,-,CASMRASGNTIYF,TGTGCCAGCATGAGGGCCTCTGGAAACACCATATATTTT
-,TRBJ2-5,TRBV20-1,-,CSARRETQYF,TGCAGTGCTAGGCGAGAGACCCAGTACTTC
TRBD1,TRBJ1-3,TRBV18,-,CASSLHRGPGNTIYF,TGTGCCAGCTCACTGCACAGGGGGCCTGGAAACACCATATATTTT
-,TRBJ2-1,TRBV28,-,CASSSPGTSSYNEQFF,TGTGCCAGCAGTTCCCCTGGGACATCCTCCTACAATGAGCAGTTCTTC
-,TRBJ2-5,TRBV7-2,-,CASSLVSGTQQETQYF,TGTGCCAGCAGCTTAGTATCGGGGACTCAACAAGAGACCCAGTACTTC
TRBD1,TRBJ1-1,TRBV28,few,CASTSPRGPYTEAFF,TGTGCCAGCACCTCCCCCAGGGGGCCCTACACTGAAGCTTTCTTT
-,TRBJ2-3,TRBV7-9,-,CSSSLEHPWDTQYF,TGTTCCAGCAGCTTAGAACACCCTTGGGATACGCAGTATTTT
-,TRBJ2-1,TRBV9,-,CASSVATRNEQFF,TGTGCCAGCAGCGTAGCTACGAGGAATGAGCAGTTCTTC
-,TRBJ1-1,TRBV7-6,-,CASSWIGGVNTEAFF,TGTGCCAGCAGCTGGATAGGCGGCGTGAACACTGAAGCTTTCTTT
-,TRBJ1-5,TRBV19,-,CASTVGQSRSNQPQHF,TGTGCCAGTACCGTAGGACAGTCCCGAAGCAATCAGCCCCAGCATTTT
-,TRBJ2-4,TRBV11-3,-,CASSPPDSSNIQYF,TGTGCCAGCAGCCCCCCCGACAGTTCTAACATTCAGTACTTC
TRBD1,TRBJ1-2,TRBV6-1,-,CASRPGQNYGYTF,TGTGCCAGCAGACCGGGACAGAACTATGGCTACACCTTC
-,TRBJ2-7,TRBV6-5,-,CASSSTGTEQYF,TGTGCCAGCAGTTCGACAGGAACCGAGCAGTACTTC
TRBD1,TRBJ2-2,TRBV19,few,CASSPRGLRELFF,TGTGCCAGTAGTCCCAGGGGGTTGCGGGAGCTGTTTTTT
TRBD1,TRBJ2-2,TRBV7-3,-,CASSLFGTGGTGELFF,TGTGCCAGCAGCTTATTCGGGACAGGGGGGACCGGGGAGCTGTTTTTT
-,TRBJ1-3,TRBV2,-,CASSEGGLSSGNTIYF,TGTGCCAGCAGTGAAGGGGGCCTGAGCTCTGGAAACACCATATATTTT
TRBD1,TRBJ1-4,TRBV19,-,CASSTGGEGEKLFF,TGTGCCAGTAGTACAGGGGGCGAGGGTGAAAAACTGTTTTTT
-,TRBJ2-7,TRBV7-8,-,CASSLGSGEQYF,TGTGCCAGCAGCTTAGGAAGCGGGGAGCAGTACTTC
TRBD1,TRBJ1-2,TRBV28,once,CASGLQGVQTNYGYTF,TGTGCCAGCGGTCTTCAGGGGGTGCAAACTAACTATGGCTACACCTTC
-,TRBJ2-7,TRBV5-6,-,CASSLAFGGSHPYF,TGTGCCAGCAGCTTGGCCTTTGGGGGGTCCCATCCGTACTTC
TRBD1,TRBJ2-2,TRBV6-4,-,CASSTDRDTGELFF,TGTGCCAGCAGTACGGACAGGGACACCGGGGAGCTGTTTTTT
-,TRBJ2-7,TRBV7-9,-,CASSLVEGYEQYF,TGTGCCAGCAGCTTAGTGGAGGGCTACGAGCAGTACTTC
-,TRBJ1-1,TRBV27,-,CASSFGGENTEAFF,TGTGCCAGCAGTTTCGGGGGGGAGAACACTGAAGCTTTCTTT
-,TRBJ2-3,TRBV28,few,CASSFSPSTDTQYF,TGTGCCAGCAGTTTCTCCCCGAGCACAGATACGCAGTATTTT
-,TRBJ2-3,TRBV5-1,-,CASSLGEGLSTDTQYF,TGCGCCAGCAGCTTGGGAGAGGGACTTAGCACAGATACGCAGTATTTT
TRBD1,TRBJ1-2,TRBV2,-,CASRGTGGRGYGYTF,TGTGCCAGCAGGGGGACAGGGGGCCGGGGCTATGGCTACACCTTC
TRBD1,TRBJ1-4,TRBV19,once,CASSPQGMSEKLFF,TGTGCCAGTAGTCCACAGGGGATGAGCGAAAAACTGTTTTTT
-,TRBJ1-1,TRBV7-9,-,CASSFGGRRTEAFF,TGTGCCAGCAGCTTCGGTGGGAGGAGGACTGAAGCTTTCTTT
TRBD2,TRBJ2-1,TRBV5-4,-,CASSLVLAGGQEQFF,TGTGCCAGCAGCTTGGTACTAGCGGGGGGGCAAGAGCAGTTCTTC
-,TRBJ2-7,TRBV6-6,-,CASSYSRGATYEQYF,TGTGCCAGCAGTTACTCCCGCGGGGCTACCTACGAGCAGTACTTC
TRBD2,TRBJ2-7,TRBV5-1,-,CASSLAAGGFSYEQYF,TGCGCCAGCAGCTTGGCGGCGGGGGGCTTCTCCTACGAGCAGTACTTC
-,TRBJ2-1,TRBV6-5,once,CASSLRQQYNEQFF,TGTGCCAGCAGTCTACGACAGCAATACAATGAGCAGTTCTTC
TRBD1,TRBJ2-3,TRBV6-6,-,CASTTGGDTQYF,TGTGCCAGCACCACAGGGGGAGATACGCAGTATTTT
-,TRBJ2-1,TRBV5-1,-,CASSQDRALYNEQFF,TGCGCCAGCAGCCAGGACAGAGCGCTCTACAATGAGCAGTTCTTC
TRBD2,TRBJ2-2,TRBV29-1,-,CSATTSGNTGELFF,TGCAGCGCTACGACTAGCGGGAACACCGGGGAGCTGTTTTTT
TRBD2,TRBJ2-5,TRBV5-4,once,CASRRTSAQAETQYF,TGTGCCAGCAGAAGGACTAGCGCCCAAGCAGAGACCCAGTACTTC
-,TRBJ1-1,TRBV15,few,CATSRDLRIEAFF,TGTGCCACCAGCAGAGATCTCAGGATCGAAGCTTTCTTT
TRBD1,TRBJ1-2,TRBV7-2,few,CASSLERAGGEKF,TGTGCCAGCAGCTTAGAAAGGGCAGGGGGCGAAAAGTTC
TRBD1,TRBJ2-1,TRBV6-6,-,CASSYWGTEVDNEQFF,TGTGCCAGCAGTTACTGGGGGACAGAGGTAGACAATGAGCAGTTCTTC
-,TRBJ2-2,TRBV5-4,-,CASSLASGELFF,TGTGCCAGCAGCTTGGCCTCCGGGGAGCTGTTTTTT
TRBD1,TRBJ2-5,TRBV9,-,CASSITGTGAQETQYF,TGTGCCAGCAGCATCACCGGGACAGGGGCCCAAGAGACCCAGTACTTC
-,TRBJ2-1,TRBV19,-,CASSPGEGRSYNEQFF,TGTGCCAGTAGCCCAGGGGAGGGGAGATCCTACAATGAGCAGTTCTTC